These 12 T cell receptor beta chains were sequenced from one sample in a study of patients and donors after allogeneic stem cell transplantation. MiXCR, applied by TCRdb to the RT-PCR reads, yields one record per CDR3 protein. Here the sample spans about a million distinct CDR3 sequences, 15% to 20% being singletons. What was sequenced was blood, either unsorted or a sorted T cell fraction (not recorded which). All receptors derive from a human donor who was either an allogeneic HSCT recipient or a stem cell or donor lymphocyte infusion donor (not recorded which). It is not recorded whose cells these are; they may come from a transplant donor.

This clonotype was seen more than once but under ten times. This chain uses TRBV20-1 with TRBJ1-1, with a weak D call TRBD1 (5 bases). The CDR3 consists of 12 residues. V was shortened by 3 bases and J by 6 bases, with 11 bases between the two germline ends. Germline V gene data show CDR1 as DFQATT and CDR2 as SNEGSKA (reference sequence). CDR3 sequence: CSASAGTPEAFF. CDR3 bases: TGCAGTGCTAGTGCAGGGACCCCTGAAGCTTTCTTT.

The V and J genes are TRBV7-3 and TRBJ1-4; D not resolved. Between the trimmed V and J ends, which lost 4 bases and 5 bases, there was a span of 8 bases. This CDR3 is built from 13 residues. CDR1 SGHTA and CDR2 FQGTGA come from the germline V gene. The CDR3: CASSSLPNEKLFF. DNA of the CDR3: TGTGCCAGCAGCTCTCTCCCAAATGAAAAACTGTTTTTT.

The V gene is TRBV15, the J gene TRBJ2-7; D might be TRBD1 or TRBD2, each matching 5 bases. In germline, CDR1 is LNHNV, CDR2 YYDKDF (reference sequence). CDR3 length equals 13 residues. Between the trimmed V and J ends, which lost 0 bases and 8 bases, there was a span of 11 bases. Here the CDR3 reads CATSRDFTGQQYF. CDR3 DNA sequence: TGTGCCACCAGCAGAGATTTCACGGGACAGCAGTACTTC.

V usage is TRBV5-1 and J usage is TRBJ2-1; 9 bases are shared with TRBD2. J gave up 8 bases and V 3 bases, and 12 bases lay outside the gene matches. CDR3 length equals 16 residues. Germline loops: CDR1 SGHRS, CDR2 YFSETQ. The CDR3, as DNA: TGCGCCAGCAGCTCCATCGGTGGCGGGAGGGTCGATGAGCAGTTCTTC. Protein: CASSSIGGGRVDEQFF.

This clonotype was counted a few times. The chain employs TRBV5-1 and TRBJ2-1; TRBD2 matches at 8 bases. This CDR3 has 17 amino acids. J was trimmed by 8 bases and V by 5 bases; bases with no gene match: 18. Germline loops: CDR1 SGHRS, CDR2 YFSETQ. CDR3 nucleotides: TGCGCCAGCAGAACCGGACTAGCAAAATTTTTCGCCTATGAGCAGTTCTTC. As protein: CASRTGLAKFFAYEQFF.

This chain joins TRBV10-3 and TRBJ2-1; TRBD2 aligns across 10 bases. J was trimmed by 5 bases and V by 4 bases; bases with no gene match: 5. Germline loops: CDR1 ENHRY, CDR2 SYGVKD. The CDR3 has 15 amino acids. This chain's CDR3 is CAISVNSGGNNEQFF. The DNA of the CDR3 is TGTGCCATCAGTGTTAATAGCGGGGGGAACAATGAGCAGTTCTTC.

V and J are TRBV6-1 and TRBJ2-2; the D call may be TRBD1 or TRBD2 (5 bases each). The germline V gene has CDR1 MNHNS and CDR2 SASEGT. The CDR3 is made up of 15 amino acids. Trimming removed 6 bases from V and 7 bases from J, with 18 bases in between. CDR3: CASSPPRGVGGELFF. CDR3 coding DNA: TGTGCCAGCAGCCCACCGAGGGGTGTTGGCGGGGAGCTGTTTTTT.

This clonotype has just a few counts. The CDR3 here is CATSDKGQGPYNEQFF. In DNA form, the CDR3 reads TGTGCCACCAGTGACAAGGGACAGGGACCTTACAATGAGCAGTTCTTC. The chain has TRBV24-1 and TRBJ2-1; 9 nucleotides agree with TRBD1. There are 16 residues in the CDR3. Germline V gene data show CDR1 as KGHDR and CDR2 as SFDVKD. V lost 4 bases to trimming and J lost 4 bases; unmatched junction nucleotides: 7.

This clonotype was recorded a few times. The V call is TRBV3-1, the J call TRBJ1-2; no definite D call. CDR1 is LGHDT, CDR2 YNNKEL, per germline (reference sequence). The V end lost 5 bases, the J end lost 5 bases, and 15 bases lay between the germline ends. This CDR3 region has 14 residues. The CDR3 coding sequence is TGTGCCAGCAGCTCCGGACCGGAGGGATATGGCTACACCTTC. Amino acid sequence: CASSSGPEGYGYTF.

This clonotype appeared a few times. This chain connects TRBV4-2 to TRBJ2-1; the D is unclear. Trimming left V 3 bases short and J 6 bases short, with 18 bases between. Germline V lookup: CDR1 LGHNA, CDR2 YNFKEQ. The CDR3 spans 16 residues. The CDR3 DNA is TGTGCCAGCAGCCAGAAAGTGAGTGCCGGTGGCAATGAGCAGTTCTTC. It yields the protein CASSQKVSAGGNEQFF.

This chain links TRBV12-3 or TRBV12-4 with TRBJ1-2; D is perhaps TRBD1 (5 bases). The CDR3 spans 12 residues. The V gene lost 10 bases and the J gene lost 3 bases, with 12 bases spanning the gap. The CDR3 protein is CATARGDYGYTF. For the CDR3, the DNA is TGTGCCACCGCTCGGGGGGACTATGGCTACACCTTC.

In this sample, this clonotype turned up a few times. V usage is TRBV6-1 and J usage is TRBJ2-7; D tentatively reads TRBD1 or TRBD2 (6 bases each). Germline CDR1 MNHNS, CDR2 SASEGT. V was clipped by 6 bases and J by 6 bases, with 15 bases between them. The CDR3 has 13 residues. The CDR3 coding sequence is TGTGCCAGCAGGGGGACGGGGGCCATCGAGCAGTACTTC. Encoded protein: CASRGTGAIEQYF.